These T cell receptor beta chains were read from a single sample in a study of vaccination and CD4 T cells after COVID-19. No antigens are known for them. TCRdb itself ran the PCR reads through MiXCR, one entry per CDR3 protein. This table has about 15,000 distinct CDR3 sequences, 43% appearing once. The sample was cultured CD4+ T cells from blood. The receptors come from a human donor with COVID-19. The CDR3 runs from the conserved cysteine through the conserved F or W. A D gene is named only where the DNA matches it firmly. A clone size is listed for some rows: how often the clone was seen (once, few, many), or a class if it is expanded.

V,D,size,J,DNA,CDR3
TRBV20-1,TRBD1,NA,TRBJ2-1,TGCAGTGCCCTCTCCGGGACAGGGGGCTTCCACAATGAGCAGTTCTTC,CSALSGTGGFHNEQFF
TRBV7-6,NA,NA,TRBJ2-3,TGTGCCAGCAGCTTAGGCCCGGGGGCAGTTTCTTCCCGCCCAGATACGCAGTATTTT,CASSLGPGAVSSRPDTQYF
TRBV20-1,NA,few,TRBJ1-5,TGCAGTGCTAGCGGTCAGGTCAATCAGCCCCAGCATTTT,CSASGQVNQPQHF
TRBV7-9,NA,few,TRBJ1-2,TGTGCCAGCAGCTTTTGGGGGACAAGGACAAACCTCTATGGCTACACCTTC,CASSFWGTRTNLYGYTF
TRBV6-2/TRBV6-3,TRBD2,NA,TRBJ2-1,TGTGCCAGCAGTTACCCTGGGACTAGCGGGGGGGGCCGTCATGAGCAGTTCTTC,CASSYPGTSGGGRHEQFF
TRBV20-1,TRBD2,few,TRBJ2-5,TGCAGTGCTCCGCCTAGCGGCGGCTTCGAGACCCAGTACTTC,CSAPPSGGFETQYF
TRBV5-8,NA,NA,TRBJ1-5,TGTGCCAGCAGCTTGACCAGGGCGGGTGGCAATCAGCCCCAGCATTTT,CASSLTRAGGNQPQHF
TRBV28,NA,NA,TRBJ2-5,TGTGCCAGCAGTTCAGGCTACCAAGAGACCCAGTACTTC,CASSSGYQETQYF
TRBV19,NA,NA,TRBJ2-7,TGTGCCAGTAGTATAGATCACAGGTCCGGCGCGCAGTACTTC,CASSIDHRSGAQYF
TRBV20-1,NA,NA,TRBJ2-3,TGCAGTGCTAGAGTGGTGGGGTCGGGCACAGATACGCAGTATTTT,CSARVVGSGTDTQYF